A selection of T cell receptor beta chains follows, all from one sample in a study of T cell repertoires in cytomegalovirus infection. MiXCR, applied by TCRdb to the reads, yields one record per CDR3 protein. The sample includes about 920,000 distinct CDR3 sequences, less than 35% of them seen just once. These receptors are not linked to any known antigen. The material was cultured CD8+ T cells from PBMCs, obtained from culture after CMV antigen stimulation. The receptors were gathered from a human donor in good health (CMV status not recorded). Some clones in this sample may be carry-over from other donors' samples. Both conserved end residues are part of each CDR3. Each record gives: V gene, clone size, J gene, D gene, CDR3 protein, CDR3 DNA. D genes are given only for firm matches. Some rows mark clone size as missing; the rest say once, few, many or name a class of expanded clone.

TRBV27,few,TRBJ1-1,NA,CASIVRGTTEAFF,TGTGCCAGCATTGTCCGAGGGACCACTGAAGCTTTCTTT
TRBV9,NA,TRBJ2-3,TRBD2,CASSVALAGGDTQYF,TGTGCCAGCAGCGTAGCTCTAGCGGGGGGAGATACGCAGTATTTT
TRBV19,NA,TRBJ1-5,NA,CASSMFPSVEKDQPQHF,TGTGCCAGTAGTATGTTCCCCTCAGTGGAAAAGGATCAGCCCCAGCATTTT
TRBV7-2,many,TRBJ2-7,TRBD2,CASSLVVQAGGYEQYF,TGTGCCAGCAGCTTAGTTGTGCAAGCGGGGGGTTACGAGCAGTACTTC
TRBV2,NA,TRBJ1-5,NA,CASKGWSHSNQPQHF,TGTGCCAGCAAAGGGTGGTCGCATAGCAATCAGCCCCAGCATTTT
TRBV4-1,few,TRBJ2-3,NA,CASSQEGGTDTQYF,TGTGCCAGCAGCCAAGAGGGGGGGACGGATACGCAGTATTTT
TRBV7-2,many,TRBJ2-5,NA,CASSLVVGQETQYF,TGTGCCAGCAGCTTAGTTGTCGGACAAGAGACCCAGTACTTC
TRBV10-2,NA,TRBJ2-3,NA,CASGAPGHTDTQYF,TGCGCCAGCGGTGCCCCGGGGCACACAGATACGCAGTATTTT
TRBV19,NA,TRBJ1-1,NA,CASSPIPAGWTEAFF,TGTGCCAGTAGTCCAATACCGGCAGGGTGGACTGAAGCTTTCTTT
TRBV6-5,NA,TRBJ2-1,NA,CASSSFPRHSQGQFF,TGTGCCAGCAGTTCATTCCCGAGACACTCACAGGGGCAGTTCTTC
TRBV3-1,few,TRBJ2-5,TRBD2,CASSQVDSGGGEF,TGTGCCAGCAGCCAAGTGGATAGCGGGGGGGGTGAATTC
TRBV6-1,NA,TRBJ2-1,NA,CASRTRGVEQFF,TGTGCCAGCAGGACGAGGGGGGTTGAGCAGTTCTTC
TRBV14,NA,TRBJ1-1,TRBD1,CASSKTGPEAFF,TGTGCCAGCAGCAAGACAGGGCCTGAAGCTTTCTTT
TRBV5-1,NA,TRBJ1-1,NA,CASCLGGVTFF,TGCGCCAGCTGCTTGGGGGGTGTAACTTTCTTT
TRBV2,once,TRBJ2-2,NA,CAGDRVTGGLFF,TGTGCCGGTGACAGGGTTACCGGGGGGCTGTTTTTT
TRBV2,NA,TRBJ2-5,NA,CASSEATSLLQETQYF,TGTGCCAGCAGTGAAGCTACCAGTCTCCTCCAAGAGACCCAGTACTTC
TRBV28,few,TRBJ2-2,TRBD2,CASSFPTSAGGRELFF,TGTGCCAGCAGTTTCCCCACCTCCGCGGGGGGCCGGGAGCTGTTTTTT
TRBV9,many,TRBJ2-1,TRBD2,CASSVEGSGGPDEQFF,TGTGCCAGCAGCGTAGAAGGTAGCGGGGGCCCGGATGAGCAGTTCTTC
TRBV7-9,NA,TRBJ2-1,TRBD1,CASSTDRDTMTGTVESSYNEQFF,TGTGCCAGCAGCACCGATAGAGATACGATGACAGGGACGGTGGAGAGCTCCTACAATGAGCAGTTCTTC
TRBV7-3,NA,TRBJ1-4,NA,CASSLPLGLKDEKLFF,TGTGCCAGCAGTTTACCCCTCGGGTTAAAAGATGAAAAACTGTTTTTT
TRBV12-3/TRBV12-4,many,TRBJ1-4,TRBD1,CASSQDRDGNEKLFF,TGTGCCAGCAGTCAAGACAGGGATGGGAATGAAAAACTGTTTTTT
TRBV27,NA,TRBJ2-1,TRBD1,CASSFGQDNEQFF,TGTGCCAGCAGTTTTGGACAGGACAATGAGCAGTTCTTC